A selection of T cell receptor beta chains follows, all from one sample in a study of shared clonotypes between healthy human individuals. TCRdb's copy holds only in-frame clones and misses some; the assay was immunoSEQ multiplex PCR. The table has some 1.4 million clones, around 95% seen once. Sequences were obtained from naive CD4+ T cells sorted from blood. These receptor sequences come from a man aged 30 to 45 in good health. The CDR3 runs from the conserved cysteine through the conserved F or W. A D gene is named only where the DNA matches it firmly. Not all rows give a size; the values are once, few, many and, for expanded clones, a class.

TRBD2,NA,TRBV7-9,TRBJ2-7,TGTGCCAGCAGCGCACCCCCGGGACTAGGGGATCGCTACGAGCAGTACTTC,CASSAPPGLGDRYEQYF
TRBD2,few,TRBV18,TRBJ2-7,TGTGCCAGCTCGAGGGCTAGCGGTGCCTACGAGCAGTACTTC,CASSRASGAYEQYF
NA,NA,TRBV9,TRBJ1-5,TGTGCCAGCAGCGCGACCGGGAATAGCAATCAGCCCCAGCATTTT,CASSATGNSNQPQHF
NA,NA,TRBV5-1,TRBJ2-7,TGCGCCAGCAGCTTGGTGGGTAGCGGCTCCTACGAGCAGTACTTC,CASSLVGSGSYEQYF
NA,once,TRBV19,TRBJ2-5,TGTGCCAGTAGTATTTGGGGGCGGACCACGGCTACCCAGTACTTC,CASSIWGRTTATQYF
TRBD2,NA,TRBV5-1,TRBJ2-7,TGCGCCAGCAGCTTAGGACTAGCGGATTCCTACGAGCAGTACTTC,CASSLGLADSYEQYF
NA,NA,TRBV4-1,TRBJ1-2,TGCGCCAGCAGCCAAGCAGGGGTAATCTATGGCTACACCTTC,CASSQAGVIYGYTF
TRBD2,NA,TRBV5-6,TRBJ2-3,TGTGCCAGCAGCTTATGGACTAGCGGGAGTACAGATACGCAGTATTTT,CASSLWTSGSTDTQYF
NA,few,TRBV28,TRBJ2-7,TGTGCCAGCACCTCCCAGGCCTACGAGCAGTACTTC,CASTSQAYEQYF
NA,NA,TRBV7-2,TRBJ2-7,TGTGCCAGCAGCTTAGGTAGCGGCGACTACGAGCAGTACTTC,CASSLGSGDYEQYF
NA,once,TRBV28,TRBJ1-5,TGTGCCAGCAGTTTTTCGTCGGGGGTAGGGCAGCCCCAGCATTTT,CASSFSSGVGQPQHF
NA,NA,TRBV19,TRBJ2-2,TGTGCCACCACCCTTCGGGGGAAAACCGGGGAGCTGTTTTTT,CATTLRGKTGELFF
NA,NA,TRBV5-1,TRBJ2-3,TGCGCCAGCAGCTTGGATCCCGAGGGTGATACGCAGTATTTT,CASSLDPEGDTQYF
NA,NA,TRBV19,TRBJ2-1,TGTGCCAGTACGGCTACGCGGGCGGGTTTCCCCCCTCTTTCCAATGAGCAGTTCTTC,CASTATRAGFPPLSNEQFF
TRBD1,NA,TRBV28,TRBJ1-3,TGTGCCAGCAGTAAAAGACAGGGTGAGAACACCATATATTTT,CASSKRQGENTIYF
NA,NA,TRBV19,TRBJ1-4,TGTGCCAGTAGTACGTTCCGTGAAAAACTGTTTTTT,CASSTFREKLFF
NA,NA,TRBV9,TRBJ2-2,TGTGCCAGCAGCGTGTGGGGAGGCGGGGAGCTGTTTTTT,CASSVWGGGELFF
NA,NA,TRBV6-4,TRBJ1-1,TGTGCCAGCAGTCAAGTTCCGAACACTGAAGCTTTCTTT,CASSQVPNTEAFF
NA,NA,TRBV15,TRBJ1-2,TGTGCCACCAGCAATCGACAGGCCCATGGCTACACCTTC,CATSNRQAHGYTF
TRBD1,NA,TRBV2,TRBJ1-1,TGTGCCAGCAGTGTACGACAGGGGTACACTGAAGCTTTCTTT,CASSVRQGYTEAFF
NA,NA,TRBV10-1,TRBJ2-1,TGCGCCAGCAGTGAGAGGGGCGGGCGGATAAATGAGCAGTTCTTC,CASSERGGRINEQFF
NA,NA,TRBV15,TRBJ2-1,TGTGCCACCAGCAGAGCGCCAAATCTCTACAATGAGCAGTTCTTC,CATSRAPNLYNEQFF
NA,NA,TRBV5-5,TRBJ2-3,TGTGCCAGCAGCTTGACCGATACGCAGTATTTT,CASSLTDTQYF
NA,NA,TRBV7-9,TRBJ2-2,TGTGCCAGCAGCCGTAACCCGGGGAGCACCGGGGAGCTGTTTTTT,CASSRNPGSTGELFF
TRBD2,NA,TRBV19,TRBJ2-7,TGTGCCAGTAGTATAGATCTTAGGACTAGCGGTACCTACGAGCAGTACTTC,CASSIDLRTSGTYEQYF
NA,NA,TRBV5-6,TRBJ1-5,TGTGCCAGCAGCTTGGGAATGTGGGGCAATCAGCCCCAGCATTTT,CASSLGMWGNQPQHF
NA,NA,TRBV5-1,TRBJ2-3,TGCGCCAGCAGCTTGGTCCAGGCGGGCGCAGATACGCAGTATTTT,CASSLVQAGADTQYF
TRBD1,NA,TRBV5-1,TRBJ1-4,TGCGCCAGCAGCTCCGGACAGGGGTCGGCTAATGAAAAACTGTTTTTT,CASSSGQGSANEKLFF
NA,NA,TRBV6-1,TRBJ2-3,TGTGCCAGCGTGGACGTTCGTAGAGTTGGTACGCAGTATTTT,CASVDVRRVGTQYF
NA,NA,TRBV27,TRBJ2-3,TGTGCCAGCAGTTTGAGTTCTTGGAACAGCCGACTTAGCACAGATACGCAGTATTTT,CASSLSSWNSRLSTDTQYF
NA,NA,TRBV6-1,TRBJ2-1,TGTGCCAGCAGTGTCACTCCGTGGACGACGGGTGAGCAGTTCTTC,CASSVTPWTTGEQFF
NA,once,TRBV28,TRBJ1-1,TGTGCCAGCATCTCCACGAGGGGGGGCGCGGGATATACTGAAGCTTTCTTT,CASISTRGGAGYTEAFF
TRBD2,once,TRBV7-9,TRBJ2-7,TGTGCCAGCAGCCCAGTTGGGGCTAGCGGGAGTTGGGAGTACTTC,CASSPVGASGSWEYF
TRBD2,NA,TRBV27,TRBJ2-7,TGTGCCAGCAGGGGTAGCGGGGCACCCTACGAGCAGTACTTC,CASRGSGAPYEQYF
NA,NA,TRBV19,TRBJ1-5,TGTGCCAGTAGTATCACCATCACAGGTAATCAGCCCCAGCATTTT,CASSITITGNQPQHF
NA,once,TRBV2,TRBJ1-2,TGTGCCAGCAGTGAAGCCGGGCCTCAATTCTATGGCTACACCTTC,CASSEAGPQFYGYTF
NA,NA,TRBV7-2,TRBJ2-7,TGTGCCAGCAGCGAAACCGTGGCTAGTTTCCACGAGCAGTACTTC,CASSETVASFHEQYF
TRBD2,NA,TRBV7-9,TRBJ2-1,TGTGCCAGCAGCTTAGCCCAATTTAGCGGGAGAGGGGACAATGAGCAGTTCTTC,CASSLAQFSGRGDNEQFF
NA,NA,TRBV9,TRBJ2-1,TGTGCCAGCAGCTACCTAGGGGGCTCCTACAATGAGCAGTTCTTC,CASSYLGGSYNEQFF
NA,few,TRBV20-1,TRBJ2-2,TGCAGTGCTATGGGGCCCGGGGAGCTGTTTTTT,CSAMGPGELFF
NA,NA,TRBV10-3,TRBJ2-5,TGTGCCATCAGCCCCGGGGTCCAGGCGGCCGGGTACCAAGAGACCCAGTACTTC,CAISPGVQAAGYQETQYF
NA,NA,TRBV10-1,TRBJ2-3,TGCGCCAGCAGTGAAGTCCGGACTACTACGAGCGGGGATACGCAGTATTTT,CASSEVRTTTSGDTQYF
TRBD2,NA,TRBV7-9,TRBJ2-3,TGTGCCAGCAGCTTTATAGCGGGAAACACAGATACGCAGTATTTT,CASSFIAGNTDTQYF
NA,NA,TRBV5-1,TRBJ2-2,TGCGCCAGCAGCTTGGAGGGGACACCCACCGGGGAGCTGTTTTTT,CASSLEGTPTGELFF
TRBD2,NA,TRBV5-5,TRBJ2-1,TGTGCCAGCAAGATCAATAGCGGGAGTGATGAGCAGTTCTTC,CASKINSGSDEQFF
NA,NA,TRBV6-1,TRBJ1-4,TGTGCCAGCAGTGAATTGTATAATGAAAAACTGTTTTTT,CASSELYNEKLFF
NA,NA,TRBV28,TRBJ1-5,TGTGCCAGTTCCCCGTCCGGGTCAGGCAATCAGCCCCAGCATTTT,CASSPSGSGNQPQHF
NA,NA,TRBV7-2,TRBJ1-5,TGTGCCAGCAGCGCCAGACGAAGTAGCAATCAGCCCCAGCATTTT,CASSARRSSNQPQHF
NA,NA,TRBV10-3,TRBJ2-5,TGTGCCATCGGCACTGGGACTCAGACCCAGTACTTC,CAIGTGTQTQYF
NA,NA,TRBV10-1,TRBJ2-3,TGCGCCAGCAGTGAGTCGGCTAGTTCAGATACGCAGTATTTT,CASSESASSDTQYF
NA,NA,TRBV29-1,TRBJ2-1,TGCAGCGCCGGGGCGGGCGATGAGCAGTTCTTC,CSAGAGDEQFF
TRBD2,NA,TRBV5-1,TRBJ2-3,TGCGCCAGCAGCTTGCCCCCGGCGGGAGGTGCTGTTTTAGATACGCAGTATTTT,CASSLPPAGGAVLDTQYF
NA,NA,TRBV5-1,TRBJ2-5,TGCGCCAGCACCAACACTCAAGAGACCCAGTACTTC,CASTNTQETQYF
NA,NA,TRBV5-1,TRBJ2-3,TGCGCCAGCAGCTTGGCCCCCATGGCAGATACGCAGTATTTT,CASSLAPMADTQYF
NA,once,TRBV6-4,TRBJ2-3,TGTGCCAGCAGTGCGGAACAGGGCACAGATACGCAGTATTTT,CASSAEQGTDTQYF